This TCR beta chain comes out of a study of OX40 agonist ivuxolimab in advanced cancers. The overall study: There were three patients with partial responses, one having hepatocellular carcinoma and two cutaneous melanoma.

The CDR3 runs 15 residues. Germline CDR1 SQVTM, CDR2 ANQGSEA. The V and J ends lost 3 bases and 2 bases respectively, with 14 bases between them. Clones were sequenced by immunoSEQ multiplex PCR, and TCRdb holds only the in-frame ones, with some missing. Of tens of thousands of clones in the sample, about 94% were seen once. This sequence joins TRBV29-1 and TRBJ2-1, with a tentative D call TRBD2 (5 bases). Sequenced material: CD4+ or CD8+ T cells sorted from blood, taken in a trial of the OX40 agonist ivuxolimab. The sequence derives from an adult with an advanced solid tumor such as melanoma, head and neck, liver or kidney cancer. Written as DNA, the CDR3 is TGCAGCGTTGACGGGTTCACTAGTGCCTACAATGAGCAGTTCTTC. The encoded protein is CSVDGFTSAYNEQFF.